This T cell receptor (beta chain) emerged from a study of blood T cell repertoires in COVID-19. For the study at large: COVID-19 samples from acute and convalescent phases originated in the United States, Italy and Spain.

This CDR3 is 15 amino acids long. Trimming left V 3 bases short and J 8 bases short, with 16 bases between. Germline V gene lookup returns CDR1 LNHDA and CDR2 SQIVND (reference sequence). Original processing notes: Amplifying reference gene primers gave estimates of nucleated cell counts. Here immunoSEQ multiplex PCR was the method, and the copy in TCRdb shows in-frame clones only, minus some. The DNA gave D and trimming, while V, J and clone size come from that table. The table shows about 130,000 clones, with approximately 80% occurring only once. The clonotype comes from a woman in her forties or fifties with acute or convalescent COVID-19. The V and J genes are TRBV19 and TRBJ1-4; possible D gene TRBD1, 5 bases. Sequencing was carried out using peripheral blood. DNA for the CDR3: TGTGCCAGTAGTATCGGTTCAGGGCTTCGGGAAAAACTGTTTTTT. Its protein is CASSIGSGLREKLFF. The complete variable domain, with remaining parts taken from reference TRBV19 and TRBJ1-4, reads DGGITQSPKYLFRKEGQNVTLSCEQNLNHDAMYWYRQDPGQGLRLIYYSQIVNDFQKGDIAEGYSVSREKKESFPLTVTSAQKNPTAFYLCASSIGSGLREKLFFGSGTQLSVL.